This TCR beta chain comes out of a study of T-cell reconstitution after alpha-beta-depleted transplantation in children. Points on this clonotype: The junction differs from germline at one of its ends, possibly a read error.

This CDR3 is built from 13 residues. Germline CDR1 LGHDT, CDR2 YNNKEL (reference sequence). Preparation of the TCRbeta library was carried out with unique molecular identifiers. MiXCR, run by TCRdb on the PCR reads, gives a single entry per CDR3 protein. This table holds 500,000 to 750,000 distinct CDR3 sequences, 10% to 15% found once. Sequenced here: PBMCs, mostly from graft donor cells, sampled 360 days after TCRalphabeta/CD19-depleted stem cell transplant. The TCR sequence derives from a male patient younger than 18 who had a stem cell transplant for acute myeloid leukemia, so the T cells may come from the graft donor. The chain is built from TRBV3-1 and TRBJ1-6, with no clear D. As DNA, the CDR3 is TGTACCAGCATGATGGAGGATAATTCACCCCTCCACTTT. Translating it yields CTSMMEDNSPLHF. The full variable domain, its missing parts supplied by reference TRBV3-1 and TRBJ1-6, is DTAVSQTPKYLVTQMGNDKSIKCEQNLGHDTMYWYKQDSKKFLKIMFSYNNKELIINETVPNRFSPKSPDKAHLNLHINSLELGDSAVYFCTSMMEDNSPLHFGNGTRLTVT.